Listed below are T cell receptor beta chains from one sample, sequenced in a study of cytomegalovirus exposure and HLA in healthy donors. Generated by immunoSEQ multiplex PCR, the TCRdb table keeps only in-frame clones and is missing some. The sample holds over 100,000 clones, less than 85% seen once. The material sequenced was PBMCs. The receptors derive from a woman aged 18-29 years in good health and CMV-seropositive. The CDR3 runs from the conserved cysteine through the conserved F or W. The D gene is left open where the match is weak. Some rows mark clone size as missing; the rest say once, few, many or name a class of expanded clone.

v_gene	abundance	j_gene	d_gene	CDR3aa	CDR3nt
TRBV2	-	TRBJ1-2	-	CASSRTENYGYTF	TGTGCCAGCAGTCGAACAGAAAACTATGGCTACACCTTC
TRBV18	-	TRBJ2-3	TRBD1	CASSPSDRGDTQYF	TGTGCCAGCTCACCGTCAGACAGGGGAGATACGCAGTATTTT
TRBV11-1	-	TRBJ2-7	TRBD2	CASSPLAGGRYEQYF	TGTGCCAGCAGCCCCCTAGCGGGAGGGAGGTACGAGCAGTACTTC
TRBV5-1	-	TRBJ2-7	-	CASSSDRTYEQYF	TGCGCCAGCAGTTCTGACAGAACCTACGAGCAGTACTTC
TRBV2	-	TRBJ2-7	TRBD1	CASIGRTGISYEQYF	TGTGCCAGCATTGGCCGGACAGGGATATCCTACGAGCAGTACTTC
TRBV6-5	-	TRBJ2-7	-	CASSKSWTFSYEQYF	TGTGCCAGCAGCAAGTCTTGGACATTCTCCTACGAGCAGTACTTC
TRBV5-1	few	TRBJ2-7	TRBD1	CASSLSGTGSYEQYF	TGCGCCAGCAGCTTGTCCGGGACAGGCTCCTACGAGCAGTACTTC
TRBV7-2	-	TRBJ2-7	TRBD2	CASSPSGTSRTYEQYF	TGTGCCAGCAGCCCATCCGGGACTAGCAGAACCTACGAGCAGTACTTC
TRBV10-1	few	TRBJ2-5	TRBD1	CASSSGQGNQETQYF	TGCGCCAGCAGTTCGGGACAGGGGAATCAAGAGACCCAGTACTTC
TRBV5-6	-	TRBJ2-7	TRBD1	CASSQGQGAYEQYF	TGTGCCAGCAGCCAAGGACAGGGGGCCTACGAGCAGTACTTC
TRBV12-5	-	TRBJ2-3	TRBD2	CASGATSGRADTQYF	TGTGCTAGTGGTGCGACTAGCGGGAGGGCAGATACGCAGTATTTT
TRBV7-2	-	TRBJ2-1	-	CASSLVGQQFF	TGTGCCAGCAGCTTAGTTGGCCAGCAGTTCTTC
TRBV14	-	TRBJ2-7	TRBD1	CASSYRDSDYYEQYF	TGTGCCAGCAGTTACCGGGACAGTGATTACTACGAGCAGTACTTC
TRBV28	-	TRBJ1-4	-	CASSFMGSRATNEKLFF	TGTGCCAGCAGTTTTATGGGGAGCCGGGCGACTAATGAAAAACTGTTTTTT
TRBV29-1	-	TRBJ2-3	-	CSVPSDYLPDTQYF	TGCAGCGTTCCTTCGGACTATCTACCGGATACGCAGTATTTT